One sample yielded the 4 T cell receptor beta chains listed below, sequenced in a study of tumor and adjacent non-tumor tissue in lung cancer. RNA was extracted from bulk tissue without any cell sorting. The library came from three nested PCR rounds adapted from ARM-PCR protocols. TCRdb reprocessed the multiplex PCR reads via MiXCR and lists one record per CDR3 protein. This sample has approximately 70,000 distinct CDR3 sequences, with 73% found just once. The sequenced sample consisted of lung tumor tissue. The receptors come from a man aged 55 to 70 with non-small cell lung cancer.

In the case of this clonotype: One end of the junction is discordant with germline, which a read error may explain. The chain links TRBV11-3 to TRBJ1-1, with D unresolved. Germline CDR1 SGHNT, CDR2 YENEEA. This CDR3 region has 13 residues. The CDR3 reads CASSLGDNIEAFF. DNA for the CDR3: TGTGCCAGCAGCTTAGGGGATAACATTGAAGCTTTCTTT.

Regarding this clonotype: Since the CDR3 does not end with the conserved phenylalanine or tryptophan, this likely comes from a read error. This chain links TRBV12-3 or TRBV12-4 with TRBJ2-3; D is possibly TRBD1 (5 bases). Between the trimmed V and J ends, which lost 1 base and 8 bases, there was a span of 13 bases. The CDR3 runs 14 residues. The CDR3 loop reads CASSLVQGAVTQYS. The CDR3 DNA sequence: TGTGCCAGCAGTTTAGTCCAGGGTGCAGTTACGCAGTATTCT.

As regards this clonotype: At one of its ends the junction is not consistent with the germline gene, which may arise from a read error. The chain combines TRBV24-1 with TRBJ1-4; D ambiguous. CDR1 is KGHDR and CDR2 is SFDVKD in the germline V gene. The CDR3 has 16 residues. The CDR3 region has the DNA TGTGCCACCAGTGATAAACGGACTGCCACTAATGAAAAACTGTTATTT. Its protein product is CATSDKRTATNEKLLF.

In this sample, this clonotype turned up many times. The chain couples TRBV7-9 to TRBJ2-1; D may match TRBD1 or TRBD2 (5 bases each). CDR3 length: 15 amino acids. The V gene's germline CDR1 is SEHNR and CDR2 FQNEAQ (reference sequence). Trimming stripped 6 bases from V and 8 bases from J, with 20 bases between. CDR3 amino acids: CASREVKGRRHEQFF. DNA of the CDR3: TGTGCCAGCAGGGAAGTTAAGGGACGTAGGCATGAGCAGTTCTTC.